This TCR beta chain comes out of a study of identical twins. General study findings and limits: Insertions were reduced in abundant cord blood beta clonotypes but not in memory repertoires.

V gave up 0 bases and J gave up 1 base, with 4 bases separating them. The CDR3 runs 13 residues. CDR1 and CDR2 from the germline V gene are SGHRS and YFSETQ. TCRdb reprocessed the 5' RACE reads with MiXCR, giving one entry per CDR3 protein. The sample includes 690,000 or so distinct CDR3 sequences, over 8.5% seen only once; the top ten take approximately 0.89%. Many counts were recorded for this clonotype. Its specificity is not known. These same data were also listed under a study on yellow fever vaccine responses in identical twins. That report adds: Twin vaccine T cell responses reportedly seemed partly convergent, partly personalized.

Sequencing used PBMCs. The J gene is TRBJ1-1, the V gene TRBV5-1; D ambiguous. This sequence was found in a woman aged 18-29 years in good health. This CDR3 is CASSLEQNTEAFF. CDR3 DNA sequence: TGCGCCAGCAGCTTGGAACAGAACACTGAAGCTTTCTTT.